This T cell receptor beta chain came from a study of cytomegalovirus exposure and HLA in healthy donors. A remark on this clone: Its antigen is as yet unknown.

It was with 60 Vbeta and 13 Jbeta primers that the PCR ran. Here immunoSEQ multiplex PCR was the method, and the copy in TCRdb shows in-frame clones only, minus some. This sample has 65,000 to 90,000 clones, with approximately 81% found just once. Findings and limits, study-wide: In a later analysis, CMV-associated beta chains were mostly HLA-associated, it appeared.

Input material: PBMCs. The TCR sequence derives from a woman in her forties in good health and CMV-seropositive.

The CDR3 DNA follows: TGTGCCAGCAGTGAATGGGGGGGCTTTAGCTCCTACGAGCAGTACTTC. Translated: CASSEWGGFSSYEQYF. The rearrangement uses TRBV6-1 and TRBJ2-5; TRBD2 is a possible D gene (7 bases). TRBJ2-7 matches the DNA end more closely, so the J call is doubtful. Per germline, CDR1 MNHNS and CDR2 SASEGT. The CDR3 runs 16 residues.